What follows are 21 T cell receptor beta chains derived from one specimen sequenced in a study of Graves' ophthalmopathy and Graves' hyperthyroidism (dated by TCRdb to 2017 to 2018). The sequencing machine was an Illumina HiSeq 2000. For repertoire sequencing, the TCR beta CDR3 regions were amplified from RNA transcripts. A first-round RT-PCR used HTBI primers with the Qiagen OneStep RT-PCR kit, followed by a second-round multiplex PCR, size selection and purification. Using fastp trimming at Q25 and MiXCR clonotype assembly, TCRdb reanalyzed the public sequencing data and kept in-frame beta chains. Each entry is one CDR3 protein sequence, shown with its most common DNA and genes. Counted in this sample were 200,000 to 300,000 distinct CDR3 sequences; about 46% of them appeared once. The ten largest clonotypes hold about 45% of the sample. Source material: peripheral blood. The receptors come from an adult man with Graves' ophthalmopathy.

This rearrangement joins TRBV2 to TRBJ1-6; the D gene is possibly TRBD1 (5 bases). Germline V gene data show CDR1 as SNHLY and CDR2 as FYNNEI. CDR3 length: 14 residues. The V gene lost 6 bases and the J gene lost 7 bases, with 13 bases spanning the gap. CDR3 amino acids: CASRIDGANSPLHF. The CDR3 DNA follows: TGTGCCAGCAGGATAGACGGGGCCAATTCACCCCTCCACTTT. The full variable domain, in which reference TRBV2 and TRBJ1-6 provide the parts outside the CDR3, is EPEVTQTPSHQVTQMGQEVILRCVPISNHLYFYWYRQILGQKVEFLVSFYNNEISEKSEIFDDQFSVERPDGSNFTLKIRSTKLEDSAMYFCASRIDGANSPLHFGNGTRLTVT.

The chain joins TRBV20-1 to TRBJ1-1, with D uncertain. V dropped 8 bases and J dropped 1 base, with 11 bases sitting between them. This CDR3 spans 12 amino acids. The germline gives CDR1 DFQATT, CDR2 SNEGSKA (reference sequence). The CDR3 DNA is TGCAGTCCCCGAAGGGCGAACACTGAAGCTTTCTTT. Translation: CSPRRANTEAFF.

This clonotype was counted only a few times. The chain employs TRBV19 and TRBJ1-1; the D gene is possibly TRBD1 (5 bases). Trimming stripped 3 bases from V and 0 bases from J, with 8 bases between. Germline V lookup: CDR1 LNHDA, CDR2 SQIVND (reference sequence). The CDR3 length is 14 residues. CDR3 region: CASSIQDMNTEAFF. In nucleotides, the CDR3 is TGTGCCAGTAGTATCCAGGACATGAACACTGAAGCTTTCTTT.

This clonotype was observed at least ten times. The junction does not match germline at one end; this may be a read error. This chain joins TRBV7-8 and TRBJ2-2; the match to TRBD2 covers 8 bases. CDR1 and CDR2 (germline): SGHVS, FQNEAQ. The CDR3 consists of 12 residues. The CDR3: CASTPRSGVLFF. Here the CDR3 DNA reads TGTGCCAGCACGCCCCGTAGCGGGGTGCTGTTTTTT.

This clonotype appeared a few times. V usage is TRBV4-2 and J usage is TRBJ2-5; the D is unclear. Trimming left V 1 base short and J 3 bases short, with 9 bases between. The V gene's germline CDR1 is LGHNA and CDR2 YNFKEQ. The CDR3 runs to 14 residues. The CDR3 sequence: CASSQGIKEETQYF. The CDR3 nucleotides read TGTGCCAGCAGCCAAGGGATCAAGGAAGAGACCCAGTACTTC.

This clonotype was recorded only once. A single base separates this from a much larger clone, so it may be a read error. The chain's CDR3 is CSVGTYGELFF. Here the CDR3 DNA reads TGCAGCGTTGGCACTTACGGGGAGCTGTTTTTT. This chain links TRBV29-1 with TRBJ2-2; no clear D. The germline V gene encodes CDR1 SQVTM and CDR2 ANQGSEA. V dropped 4 bases and J dropped 7 bases, with 7 bases sitting between them. The CDR3 covers 11 residues.

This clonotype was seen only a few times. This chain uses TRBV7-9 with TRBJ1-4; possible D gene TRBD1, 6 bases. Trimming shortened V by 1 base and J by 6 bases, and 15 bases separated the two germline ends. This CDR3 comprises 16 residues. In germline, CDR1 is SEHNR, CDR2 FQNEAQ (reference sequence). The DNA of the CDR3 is TGTGCCAGCAGCTTAGGGCTTACAGGGTCCCATGAAAAACTGTTTTTT. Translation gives CASSLGLTGSHEKLFF.

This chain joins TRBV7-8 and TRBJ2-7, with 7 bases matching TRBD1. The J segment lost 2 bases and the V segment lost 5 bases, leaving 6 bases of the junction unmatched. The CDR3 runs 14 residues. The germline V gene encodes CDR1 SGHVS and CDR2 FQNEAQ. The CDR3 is CASSQAGTAYEQYF. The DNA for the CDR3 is TGTGCCAGCAGCCAAGCCGGGACAGCCTACGAGCAGTACTTC.

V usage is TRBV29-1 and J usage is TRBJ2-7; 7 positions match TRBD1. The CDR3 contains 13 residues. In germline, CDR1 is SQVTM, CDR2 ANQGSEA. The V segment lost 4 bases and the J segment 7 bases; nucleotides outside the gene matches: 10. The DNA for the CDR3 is TGCAGCGTTGGTAGGGGGCAGGACAATGAGCAGTACTTC. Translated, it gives CSVGRGQDNEQYF.

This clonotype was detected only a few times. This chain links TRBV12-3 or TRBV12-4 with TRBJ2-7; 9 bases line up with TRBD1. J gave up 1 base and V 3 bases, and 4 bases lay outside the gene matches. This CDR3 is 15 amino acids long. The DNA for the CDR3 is TGTGCCAGCAGTTTCCCGGGACAGGGTTCCTACGAGCAGTACTTC. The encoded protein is CASSFPGQGSYEQYF.

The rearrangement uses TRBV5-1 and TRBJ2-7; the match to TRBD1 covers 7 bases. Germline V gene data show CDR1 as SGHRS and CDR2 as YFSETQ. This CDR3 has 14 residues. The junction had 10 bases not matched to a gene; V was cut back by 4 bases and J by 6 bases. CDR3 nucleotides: TGCGCCAGCAGCACTCGGGACAGTATCGGCGAGCAGTACTTC. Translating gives CASSTRDSIGEQYF. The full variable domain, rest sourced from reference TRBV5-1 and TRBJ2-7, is KAGVTQTPRYLIKTRGQQVTLSCSPISGHRSVSWYQQTPGQGLQFLFEYFSETQRNKGNFPGRFSGRQFSNSRSEMNVSTLELGDSALYLCASSTRDSIGEQYFGPGTRLTVT.

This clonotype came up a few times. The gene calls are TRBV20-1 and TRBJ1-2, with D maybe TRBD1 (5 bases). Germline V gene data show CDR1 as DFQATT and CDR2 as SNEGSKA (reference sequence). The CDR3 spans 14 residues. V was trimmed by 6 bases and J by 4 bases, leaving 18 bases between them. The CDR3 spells CSAPTGHYTYGYTF. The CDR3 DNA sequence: TGCAGTGCCCCCACCGGACACTATACCTATGGCTACACCTTC.

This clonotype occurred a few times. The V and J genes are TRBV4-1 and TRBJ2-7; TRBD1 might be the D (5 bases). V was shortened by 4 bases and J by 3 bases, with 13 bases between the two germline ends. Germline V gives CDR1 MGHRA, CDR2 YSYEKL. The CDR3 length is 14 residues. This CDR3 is CASSPEFQGYEQYF. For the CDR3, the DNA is TGCGCCAGCAGCCCCGAATTCCAGGGCTACGAGCAGTACTTC.

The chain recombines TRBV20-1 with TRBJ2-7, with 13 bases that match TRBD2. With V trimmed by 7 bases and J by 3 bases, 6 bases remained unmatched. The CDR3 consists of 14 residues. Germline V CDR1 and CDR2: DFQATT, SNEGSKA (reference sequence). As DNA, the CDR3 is TGCAGTGTACCGGGACTAGCGGGATTCTACGAGCAGTACTTC. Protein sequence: CSVPGLAGFYEQYF.

CDR3 in amino acids: CASSSSGTGIGELFF. CDR3 coding DNA: TGTGCCAGCAGCTCCTCCGGGACAGGGATCGGGGAGCTGTTTTTT. The rearrangement joins TRBV7-3 to TRBJ2-2, with 9 bases fitting TRBD1. The germline CDR1 and CDR2 sequences are SGHTA and FQGTGA. The CDR3 totals 15 residues. Unmatched junction bases numbered 7, after V lost 4 bases and J lost 7 bases.

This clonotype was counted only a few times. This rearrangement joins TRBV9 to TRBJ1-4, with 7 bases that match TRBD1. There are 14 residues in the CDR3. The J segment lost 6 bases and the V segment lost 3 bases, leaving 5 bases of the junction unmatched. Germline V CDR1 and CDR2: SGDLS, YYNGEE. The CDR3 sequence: CASSGTGVDEKLFF. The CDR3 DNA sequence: TGTGCCAGCAGCGGGACAGGCGTCGATGAAAAACTGTTTTTT.

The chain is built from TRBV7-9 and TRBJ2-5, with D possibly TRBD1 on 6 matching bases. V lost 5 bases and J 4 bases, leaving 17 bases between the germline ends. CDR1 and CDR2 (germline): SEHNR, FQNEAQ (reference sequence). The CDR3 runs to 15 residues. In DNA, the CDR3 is TGTGCCAGCAGCCCCGTATGGGGGCCGGGAGAGACCCAGTACTTC. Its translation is CASSPVWGPGETQYF.

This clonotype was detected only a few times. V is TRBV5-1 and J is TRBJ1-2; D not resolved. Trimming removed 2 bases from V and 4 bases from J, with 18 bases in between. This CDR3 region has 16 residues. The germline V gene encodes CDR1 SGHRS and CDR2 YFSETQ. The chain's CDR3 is CASSFVGPERGYGYTF. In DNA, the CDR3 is TGCGCCAGCAGCTTCGTGGGTCCCGAAAGAGGCTATGGCTACACCTTC.

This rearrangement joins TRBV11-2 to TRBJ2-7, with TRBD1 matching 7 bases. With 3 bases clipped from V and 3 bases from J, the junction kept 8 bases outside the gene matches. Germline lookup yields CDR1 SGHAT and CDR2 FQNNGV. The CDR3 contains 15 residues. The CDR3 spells CASSFKGAGHYEQYF. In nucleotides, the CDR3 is TGTGCCAGCAGCTTTAAGGGGGCGGGTCACTACGAGCAGTACTTC.

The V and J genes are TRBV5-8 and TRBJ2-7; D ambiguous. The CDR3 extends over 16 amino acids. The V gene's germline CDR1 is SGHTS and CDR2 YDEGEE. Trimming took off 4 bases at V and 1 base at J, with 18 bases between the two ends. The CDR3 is CASSDPTRPDSYEQYF. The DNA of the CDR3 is TGTGCCAGCAGCGACCCTACCCGTCCAGATTCCTACGAGCAGTACTTC.

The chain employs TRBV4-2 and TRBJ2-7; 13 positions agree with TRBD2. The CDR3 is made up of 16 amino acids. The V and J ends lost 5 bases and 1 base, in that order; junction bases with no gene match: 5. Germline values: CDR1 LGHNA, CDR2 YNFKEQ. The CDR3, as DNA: TGTGCCAGCAGCGCCGGACTAGCGGGAGTTTCCTACGAGCAGTACTTC. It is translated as CASSAGLAGVSYEQYF.